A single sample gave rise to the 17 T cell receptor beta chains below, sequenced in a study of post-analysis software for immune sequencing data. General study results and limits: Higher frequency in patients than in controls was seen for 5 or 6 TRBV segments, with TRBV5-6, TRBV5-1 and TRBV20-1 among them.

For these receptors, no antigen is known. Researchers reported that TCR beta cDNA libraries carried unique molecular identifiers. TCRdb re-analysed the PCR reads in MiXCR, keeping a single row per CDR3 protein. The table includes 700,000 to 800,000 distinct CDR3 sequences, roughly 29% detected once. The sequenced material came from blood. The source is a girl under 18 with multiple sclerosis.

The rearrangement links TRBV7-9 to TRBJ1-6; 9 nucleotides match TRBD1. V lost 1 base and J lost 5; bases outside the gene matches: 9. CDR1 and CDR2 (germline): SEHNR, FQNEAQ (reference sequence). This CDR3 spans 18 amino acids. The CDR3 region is CASSLGHTGGAHNSPLHF. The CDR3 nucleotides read TGTGCCAGCAGCTTAGGACATACAGGGGGCGCCCATAATTCACCCCTCCACTTT.

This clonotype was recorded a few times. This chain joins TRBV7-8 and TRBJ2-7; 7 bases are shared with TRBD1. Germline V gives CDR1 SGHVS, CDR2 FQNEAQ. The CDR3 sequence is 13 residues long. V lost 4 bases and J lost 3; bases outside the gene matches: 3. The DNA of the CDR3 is TGTGCCAGCAGCTCAGACAGGGTCTACGAGCAGTACTTC. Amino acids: CASSSDRVYEQYF.

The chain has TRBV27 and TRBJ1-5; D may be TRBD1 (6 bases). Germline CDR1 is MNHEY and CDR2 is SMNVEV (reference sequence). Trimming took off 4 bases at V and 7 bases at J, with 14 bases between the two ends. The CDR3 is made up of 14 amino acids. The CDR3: CASSSQGPLQPQHF. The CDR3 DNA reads TGTGCCAGCAGTTCACAGGGCCCCCTGCAGCCCCAGCATTTT.

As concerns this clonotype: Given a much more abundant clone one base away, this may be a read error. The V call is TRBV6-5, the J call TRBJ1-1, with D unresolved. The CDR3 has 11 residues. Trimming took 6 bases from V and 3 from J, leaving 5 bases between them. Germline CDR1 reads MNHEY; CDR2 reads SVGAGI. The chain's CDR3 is CASRRDTEAFF. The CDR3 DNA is TGTGCCAGCAGGAGGGACACTGAAGCTTTCTTT.

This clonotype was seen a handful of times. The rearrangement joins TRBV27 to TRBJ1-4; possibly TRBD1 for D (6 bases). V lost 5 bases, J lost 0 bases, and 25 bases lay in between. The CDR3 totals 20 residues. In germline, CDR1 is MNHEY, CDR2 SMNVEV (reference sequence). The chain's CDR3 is CASSPWGRGPLGATNEKLFF. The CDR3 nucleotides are TGTGCCAGCAGTCCTTGGGGCAGGGGACCCCTCGGCGCAACTAATGAAAAACTGTTTTTT.

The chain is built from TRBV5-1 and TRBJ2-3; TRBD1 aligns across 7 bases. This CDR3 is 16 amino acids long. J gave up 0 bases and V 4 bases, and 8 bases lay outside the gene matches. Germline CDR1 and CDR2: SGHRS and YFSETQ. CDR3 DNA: TGCGCCAGCAGCCCCGGCGACAGGGCTAGCACAGATACGCAGTATTTT. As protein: CASSPGDRASTDTQYF.

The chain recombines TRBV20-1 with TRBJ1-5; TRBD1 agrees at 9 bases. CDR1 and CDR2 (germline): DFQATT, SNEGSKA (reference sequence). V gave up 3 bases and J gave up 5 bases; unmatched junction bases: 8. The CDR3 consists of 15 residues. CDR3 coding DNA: TGCAGTGCTAGGAAAGCAGGACAGGGGTATCAGCCCCAGCATTTT. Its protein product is CSARKAGQGYQPQHF.

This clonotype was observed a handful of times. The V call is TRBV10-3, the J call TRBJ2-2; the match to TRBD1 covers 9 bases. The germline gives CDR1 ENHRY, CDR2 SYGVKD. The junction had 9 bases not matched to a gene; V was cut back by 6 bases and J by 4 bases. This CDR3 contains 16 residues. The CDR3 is CAISVRQGVGTGELFF. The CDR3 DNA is TGTGCCATCAGCGTAAGACAGGGGGTCGGCACCGGGGAGCTGTTTTTT.

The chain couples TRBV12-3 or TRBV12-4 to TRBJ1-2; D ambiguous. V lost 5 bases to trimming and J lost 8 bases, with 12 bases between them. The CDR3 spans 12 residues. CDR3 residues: CASSVSATGYTF. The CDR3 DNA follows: TGTGCCAGCAGTGTATCTGCAACGGGCTACACCTTC.

The CDR3 reads CASSAGQLNSPLHF. The CDR3 DNA follows: TGTGCCAGCAGTGCGGGACAGCTTAATTCACCCCTCCACTTT. V and J are TRBV28 and TRBJ1-6; TRBD1 matches at 7 bases. The CDR3 is made up of 14 amino acids. Per germline, CDR1 MDHEN and CDR2 SYDVKM. Germline trimming cut 5 bases from V and 6 bases from J; bases unmatched to any gene: 4.

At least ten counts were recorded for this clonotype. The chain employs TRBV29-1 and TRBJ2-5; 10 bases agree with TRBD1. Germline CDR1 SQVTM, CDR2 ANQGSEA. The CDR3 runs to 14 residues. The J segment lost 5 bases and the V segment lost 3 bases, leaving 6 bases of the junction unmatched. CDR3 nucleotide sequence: TGCAGCGTTGATCCGACAGGGGGCGTTGAGACCCAGTACTTC. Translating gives CSVDPTGGVETQYF. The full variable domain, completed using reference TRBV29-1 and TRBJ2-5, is SAVISQKPSRDICQRGTSLTIQCQVDSQVTMMFWYRQQPGQSLTLIATANQGSEATYESGFVIDKFPISRPNLTFSTLTVSNMSPEDSSIYLCSVDPTGGVETQYFGPGTRLLVL.

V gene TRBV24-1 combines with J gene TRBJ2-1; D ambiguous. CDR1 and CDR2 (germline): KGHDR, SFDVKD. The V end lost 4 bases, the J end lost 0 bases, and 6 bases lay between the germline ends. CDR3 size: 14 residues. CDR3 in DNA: TGTGCCACCAGTGACGAGAGCTCCTACAATGAGCAGTTCTTC. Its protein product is CATSDESSYNEQFF.

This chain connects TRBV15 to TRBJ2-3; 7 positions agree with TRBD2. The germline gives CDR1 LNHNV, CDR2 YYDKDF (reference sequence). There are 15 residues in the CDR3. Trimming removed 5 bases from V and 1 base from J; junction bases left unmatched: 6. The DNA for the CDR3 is TGTGCCACCAGCGGAAGACTAGCTCGCACAGATACGCAGTATTTT. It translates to CATSGRLARTDTQYF.

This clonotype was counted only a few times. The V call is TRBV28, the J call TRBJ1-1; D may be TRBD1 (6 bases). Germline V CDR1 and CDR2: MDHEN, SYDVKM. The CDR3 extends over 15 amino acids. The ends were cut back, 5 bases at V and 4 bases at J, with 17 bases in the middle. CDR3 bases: TGTGCCAGCAGTACTCCAGGGGACGTTAGCACTGAAGCTTTCTTT. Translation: CASSTPGDVSTEAFF.

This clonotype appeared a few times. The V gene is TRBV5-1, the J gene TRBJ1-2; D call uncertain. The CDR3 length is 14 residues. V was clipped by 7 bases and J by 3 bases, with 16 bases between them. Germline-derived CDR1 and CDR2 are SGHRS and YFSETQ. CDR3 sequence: CASSPNIGDYGYTF. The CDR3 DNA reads TGCGCCAGCTCTCCCAATATTGGCGACTATGGCTACACCTTC.

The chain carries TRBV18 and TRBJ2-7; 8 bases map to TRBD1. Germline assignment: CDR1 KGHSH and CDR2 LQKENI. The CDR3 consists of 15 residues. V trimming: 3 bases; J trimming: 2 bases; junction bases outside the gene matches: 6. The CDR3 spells CASSPGQGTPYEQYF. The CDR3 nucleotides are TGTGCCAGCTCACCCGGACAGGGAACCCCCTACGAGCAGTACTTC.

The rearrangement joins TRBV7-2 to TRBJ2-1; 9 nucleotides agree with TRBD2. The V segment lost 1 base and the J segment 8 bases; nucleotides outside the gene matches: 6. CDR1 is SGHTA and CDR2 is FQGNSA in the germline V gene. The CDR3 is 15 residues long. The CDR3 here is CASSLVPAGGYEQFF. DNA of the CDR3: TGTGCCAGCAGCTTAGTTCCAGCGGGAGGCTATGAGCAGTTCTTC.